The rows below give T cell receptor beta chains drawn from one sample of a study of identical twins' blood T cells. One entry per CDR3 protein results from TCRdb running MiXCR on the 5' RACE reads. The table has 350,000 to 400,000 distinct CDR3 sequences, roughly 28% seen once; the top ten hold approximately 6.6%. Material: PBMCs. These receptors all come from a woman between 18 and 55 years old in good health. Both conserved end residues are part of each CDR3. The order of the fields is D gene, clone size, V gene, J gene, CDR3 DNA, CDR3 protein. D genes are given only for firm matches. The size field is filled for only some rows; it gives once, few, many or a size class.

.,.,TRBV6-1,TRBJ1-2,TGTGCCAGCAGTGAAGCTTACAGGACGCGAGGCTACACCTTC,CASSEAYRTRGYTF
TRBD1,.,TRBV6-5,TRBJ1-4,TGTGCCGGCAAACGACAGGGGGGAGATGAAAAACTGTTTTTT,CAGKRQGGDEKLFF
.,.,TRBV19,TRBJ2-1,TGTGCCAGTAGTATCGTGCCGCCCCACTACAATGAGCAGTTCTTC,CASSIVPPHYNEQFF
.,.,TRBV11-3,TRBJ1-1,TGTGCCAGCAGCTTAGCCCCGGGGGGGCAAGCTTTCTTT,CASSLAPGGQAFF
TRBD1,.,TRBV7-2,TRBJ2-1,TGTGCCAGCAGCTCAGTTCTGACAGGGGAGCAGTTCTTC,CASSSVLTGEQFF
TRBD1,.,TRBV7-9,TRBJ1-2,TGTGCCAGCAGCTTAGTCGGGACAGGTATTAACTATGGCTACACCTTC,CASSLVGTGINYGYTF
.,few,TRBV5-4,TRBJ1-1,TGTGCCAGCAGCTTTCCAGACAGCAGGTTAATGAACACTGAAGCTTTCTTT,CASSFPDSRLMNTEAFF
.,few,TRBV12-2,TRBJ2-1,TGTGCAAGTCGCGCAAAGGCGGGAGAAGCCTACAATGAGCAGTTCTTC,CASRAKAGEAYNEQFF
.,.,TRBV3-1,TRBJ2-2,TGTGCCAGCAGCCAAGGATTCGGGGAGCTGTTTTTT,CASSQGFGELFF
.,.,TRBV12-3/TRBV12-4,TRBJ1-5,TGTGCCAGCAGTTTAGCGGGACCTCCTACTAGCAATCAGCCCCAGCATTTT,CASSLAGPPTSNQPQHF
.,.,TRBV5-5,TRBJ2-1,TGTGCCAGCAGCTCCTGGGCTACCTGGTCCTACAATGAGCAGTTCTTC,CASSSWATWSYNEQFF
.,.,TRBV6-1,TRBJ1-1,TGTGCCAGCGAGGGGAGGAGCCGAAGCACTGAAGCTTTCTTT,CASEGRSRSTEAFF
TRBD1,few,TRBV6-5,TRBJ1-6,TGTGCCAGCAGTTACTCTAGGGGCACAGGGGGTTCACCCCTCCACTTT,CASSYSRGTGGSPLHF
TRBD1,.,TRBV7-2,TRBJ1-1,TGTGCCAGCAGCTCGACAGGGCTTGAAGCTTTCTTT,CASSSTGLEAFF
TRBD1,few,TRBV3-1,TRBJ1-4,TGTGCCAGCGGCCAATGGACAGGCGGTAATGAAAAACTGTTTTTT,CASGQWTGGNEKLFF
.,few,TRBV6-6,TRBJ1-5,TGTGCCAGCGAACGTAAGTCCGGCCAGCCCCAGCATTTT,CASERKSGQPQHF
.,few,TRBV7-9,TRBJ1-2,TGTGCCAGCAGCTTAGAGGTCCTAACTAACTATGGCTACACCTTC,CASSLEVLTNYGYTF
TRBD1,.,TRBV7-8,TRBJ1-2,TGTGCCAGCAGCTTAGTTTCAGGGGGCGCAAACTATGGCTACACCTTC,CASSLVSGGANYGYTF
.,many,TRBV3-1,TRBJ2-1,TGTGCCAGCAGCCAAGGAGACAGCTCCTACAATGAGCAGTTCTTC,CASSQGDSSYNEQFF
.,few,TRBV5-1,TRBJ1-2,TGCGCCAGCAGCTTTGAGAGACTTAACTATGGCTACACCTTC,CASSFERLNYGYTF
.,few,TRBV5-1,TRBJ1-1,TGCGCCAGCAGCCCCATGGGGTCCAAGAACACTGAAGCTTTCTTT,CASSPMGSKNTEAFF
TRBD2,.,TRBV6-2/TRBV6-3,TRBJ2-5,TGTGCCAGCAGACCTCGACTAGCGGGGGGAATACAAGAGACCCAGTACTTC,CASRPRLAGGIQETQYF
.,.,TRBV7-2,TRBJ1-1,TGTGCCACCTCAGGGGACTTGAACACTGAAGCTTTCTTT,CATSGDLNTEAFF
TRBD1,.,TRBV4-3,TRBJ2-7,TGCGCCAGCAGCCAAGATCTGGGACAGGGATACGAGCAGTACTTC,CASSQDLGQGYEQYF
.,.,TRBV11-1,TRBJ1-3,TGTGCCAGCAGCCACCCGGGGGCGCGTGGAAACACCATATATTTT,CASSHPGARGNTIYF
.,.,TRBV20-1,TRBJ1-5,TGCAGTGCGGCCCGAGGGGATTATAGCAATCAGCCCCAGCATTTT,CSAARGDYSNQPQHF
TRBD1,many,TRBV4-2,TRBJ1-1,TGTGCCAGCAGCCAGGGACAGGGCTACACTGAAGCTTTCTTT,CASSQGQGYTEAFF
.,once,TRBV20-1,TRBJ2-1,TGCAGTGACCGGTCGTTGGTGTCTCACTACAATGAGCAGTTCTTC,CSDRSLVSHYNEQFF
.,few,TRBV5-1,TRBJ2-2,TGCGCCAGCAGCTCCCCGGGGGAACCGAACACCGGGGAGCTGTTTTTT,CASSSPGEPNTGELFF
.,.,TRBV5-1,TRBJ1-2,TGCGCCAGCAGCTGGACACCGAGCTATGGCTACACCTTC,CASSWTPSYGYTF
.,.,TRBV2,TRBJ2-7,TGTGCCAGCAGTGAGCAGGGAGTTTCCTACGAGCAGTACTTC,CASSEQGVSYEQYF
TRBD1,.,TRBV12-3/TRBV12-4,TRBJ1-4,TGTGCCAGCAGTGGGGACAGGGGGCGACAGGAAAAACTGTTTTTT,CASSGDRGRQEKLFF
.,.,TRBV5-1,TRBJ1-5,TGCGCCAGCAGCCCTGAGTGGGGCAATCAGCCCCAGCATTTT,CASSPEWGNQPQHF
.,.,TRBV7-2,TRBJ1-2,TGTGCCAGCAGCTGGCGGGACTCCCTTTATGGCTACACCTTC,CASSWRDSLYGYTF
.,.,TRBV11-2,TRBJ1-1,TGTGCCAGCAGCTTAACAATCCCCCGACGCTTGAACACTGAAGCTTTCTTT,CASSLTIPRRLNTEAFF
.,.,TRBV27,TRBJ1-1,TGTGCCAGCAGTTCTCTCAGGGTTAACACTGAAGCTTTCTTT,CASSSLRVNTEAFF
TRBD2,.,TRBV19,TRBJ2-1,TGTGCCAGTAGTTCCCGAGCGGGGGGGACTGGGAATGAGCAGTTCTTC,CASSSRAGGTGNEQFF
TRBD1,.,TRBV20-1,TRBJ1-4,TGCAGTGCTTCCCCGGGACAGGGGAAGCAAAAACTGTTTTTT,CSASPGQGKQKLFF
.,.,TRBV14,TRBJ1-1,TGTGCCAGCAGCCAAGATGGGGGCGGCTTGAACACTGAAGCTTTCTTT,CASSQDGGGLNTEAFF
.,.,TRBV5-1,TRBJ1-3,TGCGCCAGCAGCTTAGCGAGGTCAACTGGAAACACCATATATTTT,CASSLARSTGNTIYF
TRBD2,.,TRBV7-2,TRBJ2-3,TGTGCAGCACAGAGTCTAGCGGGGGGGAATCGAGATACGCAGTATTTT,CAAQSLAGGNRDTQYF
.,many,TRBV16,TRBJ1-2,TGTGCCAGCAGCCAAACATTGTATGGCTACACCTTC,CASSQTLYGYTF
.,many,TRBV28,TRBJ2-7,TGTGCCAGCAGCCGCCTCAGGGGTCTTTCTACCTACGAGCAGTACTTC,CASSRLRGLSTYEQYF
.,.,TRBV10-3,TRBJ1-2,TGTGCCATCAGTGAATCGGGGAGAGGACGGATCTATGGCTACACCTTC,CAISESGRGRIYGYTF
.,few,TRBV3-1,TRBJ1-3,TGTGCCAGCAGCCAAGACGCGGCAGAAGGAAACACCATATATTTT,CASSQDAAEGNTIYF
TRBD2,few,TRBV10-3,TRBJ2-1,TGTGCCATCAGTGAGACCTATGGAGCGGGAGTCAATGAGCAGTTCTTC,CAISETYGAGVNEQFF